The 28 T cell receptor beta chains given below trace back to one sample, sequenced in a study of T cells after yellow fever vaccination. Using its own MiXCR run on the 5' RACE reads, TCRdb lists one record per CDR3 protein. The sample yields approximately 610,000 distinct CDR3 sequences, about a sixth seen once. This specimen was PBMCs, taken 5 days after the first yellow fever vaccination. The source is a man aged 18-30 years who received the YFV17D yellow fever vaccine.

This clonotype was seen only a few times. The rearrangement links TRBV4-2 to TRBJ2-5; 9 bases match TRBD2. CDR3 length: 17 residues. CDR1 is LGHNA and CDR2 is YNFKEQ in the germline V gene. V shed 1 base, J shed 1 base, and the junction held 7 bases outside the gene matches. This CDR3 reads CASSQGGASGVQETQYF. In nucleotides, the CDR3 is TGTGCCAGCAGCCAAGGGGGGGCTAGCGGGGTCCAAGAGACCCAGTACTTC.

This chain uses TRBV20-1 with TRBJ1-1; 9 bases fit TRBD1. Germline lookup yields CDR1 DFQATT and CDR2 SNEGSKA (reference sequence). There are 13 residues in the CDR3. V dropped 1 base and J dropped 7; count of bases not matched to a gene: 4. Here the CDR3 DNA reads TGCAGTGCTAGAGGAACAGGGGGCCTTGAAGCTTTCTTT. Translated, it gives CSARGTGGLEAFF.

As for this clonotype: One junction end does not reproduce the germline sequence, and a read error may be involved. The CDR3 DNA sequence: TGCGCCTGCAGCCAAGGAACGGACTACGAGCAGTACTTC. It specifies CACSQGTDYEQYF. The chain couples TRBV4-3 to TRBJ2-7; D is unresolved. CDR1 is LGHNA and CDR2 is YSLEER in the germline V gene. The length of the CDR3 is 13 residues.

This clonotype was counted ten times or more. The chain joins TRBV27 to TRBJ1-1, with no clear D. V was clipped by 6 bases and J by 5 bases, with 10 bases between them. Germline CDR1 MNHEY, CDR2 SMNVEV (reference sequence). There are 12 residues in the CDR3. CDR3 residues: CASSLTGTEAFF. The CDR3 region has the DNA TGTGCCAGCAGCTTGACGGGGACTGAAGCTTTCTTT.

The chain combines TRBV4-2 with TRBJ1-2; D might be TRBD1 (5 bases). The CDR3 loop spans 17 amino acids. Germline CDR1 LGHNA, CDR2 YNFKEQ. Trimming removed 0 bases at V and 3 bases at J, with 17 bases between. The CDR3 reads CASSQDVSGASYYGYTF. In nucleotides, the CDR3 is TGTGCCAGCAGCCAAGATGTATCCGGGGCTTCCTACTATGGCTACACCTTC.

This clonotype was seen a few times. The chain couples TRBV9 to TRBJ2-7, with D possibly being TRBD2 (5 bases). Trimming removed 3 bases at V and 0 bases at J, with 7 bases between. The CDR3 totals 13 residues. The germline V gene encodes CDR1 SGDLS and CDR2 YYNGEE. CDR3 in DNA: TGTGCCAGCAGCGCCGGGAACTCCTACGAGCAGTACTTC. This translates into CASSAGNSYEQYF.

The rearrangement links TRBV5-5 to TRBJ2-3; D may be TRBD2 (6 bases). The V and J ends lost 4 bases and 0 bases respectively, with 15 bases between them. CDR3 size: 16 residues. The germline gives CDR1 SGHKS, CDR2 YYEKEE (reference sequence). CDR3 sequence reads: CASSGPGTASTDTQYF. In DNA form, the CDR3 reads TGTGCCAGCAGCGGTCCCGGGACTGCTAGCACAGATACGCAGTATTTT.

A few counts support this clonotype. The chain is built from TRBV4-3 and TRBJ2-2; the D gene is possibly TRBD1 (6 bases). Trimming removed 6 bases from V and 4 bases from J, with 12 bases in between. This CDR3 has 14 amino acids. Germline CDR1 is LGHNA and CDR2 is YSLEER. CDR3 DNA: TGCGCCAGCAGGTTTCGAGGGGGCACCGGGGAGCTGTTTTTT. It codes for CASRFRGGTGELFF.

The chain has TRBV11-3 and TRBJ2-1; a weak D match, TRBD2 (6 bases). Germline lookup yields CDR1 SGHNT and CDR2 YENEEA. V shed 5 bases and J shed 11 bases, with 28 bases lying between them. The CDR3 contains 17 residues. In DNA, the CDR3 is TGTGCCAGCAGCCCTCGCGCAGCCGGCGGGGTTTTGGGGAAGCAGTTCTTC. Its translation is CASSPRAAGGVLGKQFF.

CDR3 bases: TGTGCCAGCAGCTTTCGTGCGGGACGGACCTACAATGAGCAGTTCTTC. Amino acid sequence: CASSFRAGRTYNEQFF. The chain employs TRBV5-4 and TRBJ2-1; a possible D gene is TRBD2 (6 bases). This CDR3 contains 16 residues. Trimming left V 2 bases short and J 2 bases short, with 14 bases between. Germline V CDR1 and CDR2: SGHNT, YYREEE (reference sequence).

This clonotype has just a few counts. The CDR3, as DNA: TGTGCCAGCTATACCTGTAGCGGGGGCCGGGACAATGAGCAGTTCTTC. It yields the protein CASYTCSGGRDNEQFF. The gene calls are TRBV7-6 and TRBJ2-1; TRBD2 matches at 9 bases. This CDR3 spans 16 amino acids. J gave up 5 bases and V 8 bases, and 13 bases lay outside the gene matches. Germline CDR1 is SGHVS and CDR2 is FNYEAQ.

Comment on this clonotype: A read error may be the cause here, since a much bigger clone is one base away. This rearrangement joins TRBV20-1 to TRBJ2-1, with D possibly being TRBD2 (5 bases). This CDR3 is built from 13 residues. The germline CDR1 and CDR2 sequences are DFQATT and SNEGSKA (reference sequence). With 5 bases removed from V and 4 bases from J, the gap between germline ends came to 12 bases. CDR3 loop: CSAAGGPYNEQFF. CDR3 bases: TGCAGTGCTGCTGGCGGGCCTTACAATGAGCAGTTCTTC.

This sequence joins TRBV9 and TRBJ2-5; D is perhaps TRBD2 (6 bases). This CDR3 has 14 amino acids. In germline, CDR1 is SGDLS, CDR2 YYNGEE. V lost 4 bases and J 5 bases, leaving 15 bases between the germline ends. The CDR3 coding sequence is TGTGCCAGCAGCCTAGGGCAGGCGGGGGAGACCCAGTACTTC. This translates into CASSLGQAGETQYF.

This clonotype was seen repeatedly, ten times or more. The chain links TRBV20-1 to TRBJ1-4, with 8 bases that match TRBD1. From germline, CDR1 is DFQATT and CDR2 SNEGSKA (reference sequence). This CDR3 spans 13 amino acids. Germline trimming cut 3 bases from V and 5 bases from J; bases unmatched to any gene: 2. DNA for the CDR3: TGCAGTGCTAGGCGACAGGGGAATGAAAAACTGTTTTTT. Residues: CSARRQGNEKLFF.

The chain links TRBV28 to TRBJ2-7, with D perhaps matching TRBD1 (6 bases). V lost 5 bases to trimming and J lost 1 base, with 18 bases between them. CDR1 is MDHEN and CDR2 is SYDVKM in the germline V gene. The CDR3 extends over 16 amino acids. DNA for the CDR3: TGTGCCAGCAGTCCGGACCGACAGGAGAGATCCTACGAGCAGTACGTC. It translates to CASSPDRQERSYEQYV.

This clonotype was seen only a few times. The rearrangement joins TRBV7-9 to TRBJ2-1; the D call may be TRBD1 or TRBD2 (6 bases each). The CDR3 has 13 amino acids. Trimming removed 5 bases at V and 15 bases at J, with 20 bases between. CDR1 is SEHNR, CDR2 FQNEAQ, per germline (reference sequence). The CDR3 loop is CASSPNRGAVPFF. CDR3 DNA: TGTGCCAGCAGCCCGAATAGGGGGGCAGTCCCGTTCTTC.

This clonotype was recorded a few times. The V gene is TRBV2, the J gene TRBJ2-1, with D perhaps TRBD1 (5 bases). The CDR3 is made up of 11 amino acids. Germline V gives CDR1 SNHLY, CDR2 FYNNEI. V lost 4 bases, J lost 10 bases, and 8 bases lay in between. The CDR3 region is CASSGRAEQFF. Written as DNA, the CDR3 is TGTGCCAGCAGTGGCAGGGCAGAGCAGTTCTTC.

The rearrangement links TRBV20-1 to TRBJ2-1, with D unresolved. Per the germline V gene, CDR1 is DFQATT and CDR2 is SNEGSKA (reference sequence). Trimming shortened V by 0 bases and J by 4 bases, and 10 bases separated the two germline ends. The CDR3 contains 14 residues. CDR3 bases: TGCAGTGCTAGAGATCTGCGACTGTACAATGAGCAGTTCTTC. Translating gives CSARDLRLYNEQFF.

This clonotype was seen a handful of times. The rearrangement links TRBV20-1 to TRBJ2-1; a possible D gene is TRBD2 (5 bases). This CDR3 spans 13 amino acids. V was clipped by 5 bases and J by 4 bases, with 12 bases between them. Germline V lookup: CDR1 DFQATT, CDR2 SNEGSKA (reference sequence). The CDR3 nucleotides read TGCAGTGCTCGCACCAGGACTTACAATGAGCAGTTCTTC. Translating it yields CSARTRTYNEQFF.

This clonotype was picked up a small number of times. This sequence joins TRBV6-2 or TRBV6-3 and TRBJ2-5; weak D call: TRBD1 (5 bases). Trimming left V 8 bases short and J 7 bases short, with 11 bases between. This CDR3 is 11 amino acids long. Per the germline V gene, CDR1 is MNHEY and CDR2 is SVGEGT. DNA for the CDR3: TGTGCCAGCCGAGCGCAGGGGACCCAGTACTTC. It is translated as CASRAQGTQYF.

This clonotype was observed many times. The genes are TRBV18 and TRBJ2-7; D is tentatively TRBD1 or TRBD2 (5 bases each). Germline V gene lookup returns CDR1 KGHSH and CDR2 LQKENI. Trimming pared 5 bases from V and 0 bases from J, leaving 17 bases between. The CDR3 contains 16 residues. The DNA of the CDR3 is TGTGCCAGCTCAACTCAACCAACCGGGGCCTCCTACGAGCAGTACTTC. This sequence encodes CASSTQPTGASYEQYF.

This clonotype was observed a handful of times. The chain combines TRBV29-1 with TRBJ1-2; D might be TRBD1 (5 bases). Trimming pared 6 bases from V and 2 bases from J, leaving 7 bases between. This CDR3 comprises 11 residues. The germline gives CDR1 SQVTM, CDR2 ANQGSEA. The CDR3 protein is CSVTGNYGYTF. The DNA for the CDR3 is TGCAGCGTCACAGGAAACTATGGCTACACCTTC.

The V and J genes are TRBV7-8 and TRBJ2-5; D not certain. CDR3 length: 14 amino acids. V shed 1 base and J shed 3 bases, with 9 bases lying between them. Germline V lookup: CDR1 SGHVS, CDR2 FQNEAQ. In DNA, the CDR3 is TGTGCCAGCAGCTTAGTCGTACAGAAAGAGACCCAGTACTTC. This sequence encodes CASSLVVQKETQYF. The complete variable domain, with remaining parts taken from reference TRBV7-8 and TRBJ2-5, reads GAGVSQSPRYKVAKRGQDVALRCDPISGHVSLFWYQQALGQGPEFLTYFQNEAQLDKSGLPSDRFFAERPEGSVSTLKIQRTQQEDSAVYLCASSLVVQKETQYFGPGTRLLVL.

The V call is TRBV14, the J call TRBJ2-1; a weak D match, TRBD1 (5 bases). This CDR3 spans 15 amino acids. Trimming removed 4 bases from V and 0 bases from J, with 10 bases in between. Germline lookup yields CDR1 SGHDN and CDR2 FVKESK. In DNA form, the CDR3 reads TGTGCCAGCAGCCCCAGGGTCGGCTCCTACAATGAGCAGTTCTTC. This encodes CASSPRVGSYNEQFF.

This chain uses TRBV12-5 with TRBJ1-3, with D possibly TRBD1 on 5 matching bases. V was shortened by 6 bases and J by 0 bases, with 15 bases between the two germline ends. The germline gives CDR1 LGHNT, CDR2 FRNRAP. CDR3 length equals 16 residues. The CDR3 is CASGPRGPDSGNTIYF. As DNA, the CDR3 is TGTGCTAGTGGCCCCCGGGGCCCAGACTCTGGAAACACCATATATTTT.

There are a few counts of this clonotype. The V and J genes are TRBV3-1 and TRBJ1-5; 7 positions match TRBD1. Germline V gene sequence: CDR1 LGHDT, CDR2 YNNKEL (reference sequence). The V gene end was trimmed by 4 bases and the J gene end by 6 bases; junction bases not matched to a gene: 9. The CDR3 is 15 residues long. The CDR3 loop is CASSPKGQMGQPQHF. In nucleotides, the CDR3 is TGTGCCAGCAGCCCAAAGGGACAGATGGGTCAGCCCCAGCATTTT.

V usage is TRBV5-1 and J usage is TRBJ2-1; possibly TRBD1 or TRBD2 for D (5 bases each). Trimming pared 0 bases from V and 6 bases from J, leaving 13 bases between. Looked up from germline, CDR1 is SGHRS and CDR2 is YFSETQ. This CDR3 is built from 15 residues. This CDR3 reads CASSLVQGRGNEQFF. The CDR3 DNA sequence: TGCGCCAGCAGCTTGGTGCAGGGTCGGGGCAATGAGCAGTTCTTC.

This clonotype was seen a handful of times. The genes are TRBV5-4 and TRBJ1-1, with D unresolved. Germline V gene sequence: CDR1 SGHNT, CDR2 YYREEE (reference sequence). V gave up 1 base and J gave up 6 bases, with 13 bases separating them. The CDR3 contains 14 residues. In nucleotides, the CDR3 is TGTGCCAGCAGCTTGTCTCTGGGAGCCGCTGAAGCTTTCTTT. Its protein product is CASSLSLGAAEAFF.